This T cell receptor (beta chain) was sequenced during a study of vaccination effects on CD4 cells after COVID-19. A word on this clone: Its antigen is currently unknown.

Antigen-specific CD4+ T cells were expanded (with viral peptide pools) by the ViraFEST assay ahead of sequencing. Scientists isolated CD4+ T cells after an approximately ten-day culture period ended. Germline loops: CDR1 LGHDT, CDR2 YNNKEL (reference sequence). V shed 1 base and J shed 6 bases, with 4 bases lying between them. This CDR3 comprises 12 residues. The data were produced by immunoSEQ multiplex PCR, yet TCRdb's version contains in-frame clones alone and is incomplete. The sample comprises roughly 15,000 clones, 76% of which are singletons, and around 23% rests with the top ten. The receptor was derived from a human donor who received a COVID-19 vaccine. Material: CD4+ T cells from PBMCs cultured with HCoV-229E spike peptides, obtained before COVID-19 vaccination. V gene TRBV3-1 (or the pseudogene TRBV3-2) combines with J gene TRBJ1-5; D is ambiguous. The CDR3 loop reads CASSQGVQPQHF. The CDR3 region has the DNA TGTGCCAGCAGCCAAGGGGTTCAGCCCCAGCATTTT.